The 31 T cell receptor beta chains listed next were all sequenced from one sample in a study of OX40 agonist ivuxolimab in advanced cancers. The table came from immunoSEQ multiplex PCR; TCRdb's copy has only in-frame clones and leaves some out. This sample carries about 96,000 clones, roughly 87% of them seen once, and the ten largest clones take around 1.6%. The source was CD4+ or CD8+ T cells sorted from blood, collected in a trial of the OX40 agonist ivuxolimab. These receptors were obtained from an adult with an advanced solid tumor such as melanoma, head and neck, liver or kidney cancer.

V is TRBV19 and J is TRBJ2-6, with TRBD1 identical over 9 bases. Germline loops: CDR1 LNHDA, CDR2 SQIVND (reference sequence). Losses at the gene ends were 3 bases for V and 0 bases for J; bases not matched to a gene: 9. The CDR3 loop spans 19 amino acids. The CDR3 region is CASSIPGQGFSSGANVLTF. In DNA form, the CDR3 reads TGTGCCAGTAGTATCCCTGGACAGGGGTTTTCCTCTGGGGCCAACGTCCTGACTTTC.

This clone was recorded only once. This chain uses TRBV2 with TRBJ1-4; possible D gene TRBD1, 5 bases. The CDR3 is 16 amino acids. Deletions cut 2 bases from V and 8 bases from J, with 18 bases between. The germline V gene encodes CDR1 SNHLY and CDR2 FYNNEI. This CDR3 reads CASSEQLQGRGEKLFF. The CDR3 nucleotides read TGTGCCAGCAGTGAACAGCTCCAGGGACGGGGGGAAAAACTGTTTTTT.

This rearrangement joins TRBV10-3 to TRBJ2-7; a possible D gene is TRBD2 (6 bases). The CDR3 runs to 14 residues. Trimming shortened V by 4 bases and J by 3 bases, and 13 bases separated the two germline ends. CDR1 is ENHRY, CDR2 SYGVKD, per germline. The CDR3 loop reads CAISGGGYGYEQYF. CDR3 sequence (DNA): TGTGCCATCAGTGGAGGAGGGTACGGCTACGAGCAGTACTTC.

This chain connects TRBV19 to TRBJ1-1, with TRBD1 matching 8 bases. CDR3 length: 14 amino acids. Germline loops: CDR1 LNHDA, CDR2 SQIVND (reference sequence). V gave up 3 bases and J gave up 3 bases; unmatched junction bases: 3. CDR3: CASSMQGADTEAFF. DNA of the CDR3: TGTGCCAGTAGTATGCAGGGGGCAGACACTGAAGCTTTCTTT.

This clone appeared once. The J gene is TRBJ2-1, the V gene TRBV30; TRBD1 matches at 7 bases. The CDR3 consists of 13 residues. Germline lookup yields CDR1 GTSNPN and CDR2 SVGIG (reference sequence). The junction had 10 bases not matched to a gene; V was cut back by 5 bases and J by 9 bases. The CDR3 region is CAWSEQGYREQFF. The CDR3 DNA reads as TGTGCCTGGTCGGAACAGGGGTACCGTGAGCAGTTCTTC.

V and J are TRBV5-1 and TRBJ2-5; TRBD2 matches at 7 bases. Trimming removed 3 bases from V and 1 base from J; junction bases left unmatched: 6. Germline V lookup: CDR1 SGHRS, CDR2 YFSETQ. The CDR3 length is 15 residues. The CDR3 region is CASSWAAGVQETQYF. The CDR3 DNA reads TGCGCCAGCAGCTGGGCCGCGGGGGTCCAAGAGACCCAGTACTTC.

The chain employs TRBV5-1 and TRBJ2-5; D remains ambiguous. There are 14 residues in the CDR3. Per the germline V gene, CDR1 is SGHRS and CDR2 is YFSETQ. V was clipped by 0 bases and J by 1 base, with 7 bases between them. The CDR3 sequence: CASSLGGSQETQYF. CDR3 DNA: TGCGCCAGCAGCTTGGGAGGCAGCCAAGAGACCCAGTACTTC.

The V call is TRBV5-1, the J call TRBJ1-2, with 12 bases matching TRBD1. The CDR3 extends over 15 amino acids. J lost 3 bases, V lost 4 bases, and 4 bases had no gene match. Germline V lookup: CDR1 SGHRS, CDR2 YFSETQ. CDR3 loop: CASSNRDRGHYGYTF. In nucleotides, the CDR3 is TGCGCCAGCAGCAACCGGGACAGGGGGCACTATGGCTACACCTTC.

V gene TRBV7-8 combines with J gene TRBJ2-2; D is unresolved. Trimming left V 3 bases short and J 0 bases short, with 5 bases between. The germline V gene has CDR1 SGHVS and CDR2 FQNEAQ. This CDR3 has 14 residues. In DNA form, the CDR3 reads TGTGCCAGCAGCTTGTTGGCGAACACCGGGGAGCTGTTTTTT. Its translation is CASSLLANTGELFF.

The rearrangement joins TRBV10-3 to TRBJ2-2; 12 positions match TRBD2. The trim removed 3 bases at V and 1 base at J, leaving 6 bases unmatched. Germline lookup yields CDR1 ENHRY and CDR2 SYGVKD. The CDR3 runs 18 residues. The CDR3 spells CAISDLAGGSRNTGELFF. The CDR3 DNA reads as TGTGCCATCAGTGATCTAGCGGGAGGGTCGAGGAACACCGGGGAGCTGTTTTTT.

The chain couples TRBV2 to TRBJ2-5; D call uncertain. The ends were cut back, 4 bases at V and 5 bases at J, with 14 bases in the middle. This CDR3 is 14 amino acids long. Per germline, CDR1 SNHLY and CDR2 FYNNEI. The CDR3 reads CASSGSVARETQYF. The CDR3, as DNA: TGTGCCAGCAGTGGTTCAGTGGCACGGGAGACCCAGTACTTC. The full variable domain, in which reference TRBV2 and TRBJ2-5 provide the parts outside the CDR3, is EPEVTQTPSHQVTQMGQEVILRCVPISNHLYFYWYRQILGQKVEFLVSFYNNEISEKSEIFDDQFSVERPDGSNFTLKIRSTKLEDSAMYFCASSGSVARETQYFGPGTRLLVL.

This CDR3 reads CASSADRSDEQYF. CDR3 bases: TGTGCCAGCAGCGCGGACAGAAGCGACGAGCAGTACTTC. The chain employs TRBV5-8 and TRBJ2-7; possibly TRBD1 for D (6 bases). CDR3 size: 13 residues. CDR1 and CDR2 from the germline V gene are SGHTS and YDEGEE. V was pared by 4 bases and J by 5 bases, with 13 bases between.

The rearrangement links TRBV5-1 to TRBJ2-1; 10 positions agree with TRBD2. CDR3 length: 15 amino acids. Germline V gene lookup returns CDR1 SGHRS and CDR2 YFSETQ. The J segment lost 10 bases and the V segment lost 2 bases, leaving 9 bases of the junction unmatched. For the CDR3, the DNA is TGCGCCAGCAGCTTTGGGCTAGCGGGAGCCAGAGAGCAGTTCTTC. Residues: CASSFGLAGAREQFF. Full variable domain (remainder filled in from reference TRBV5-1 and TRBJ2-1): KAGVTQTPRYLIKTRGQQVTLSCSPISGHRSVSWYQQTPGQGLQFLFEYFSETQRNKGNFPGRFSGRQFSNSRSEMNVSTLELGDSALYLCASSFGLAGAREQFFGPGTRLTVL.

The J gene is TRBJ1-2, the V gene TRBV5-8, with a possible D match to TRBD1 (5 bases). The CDR3 consists of 15 residues. Germline V gives CDR1 SGHTS, CDR2 YDEGEE. Trimming took off 4 bases at V and 1 base at J, with 14 bases between the two ends. CDR3 nucleotide sequence: TGTGCCAGCAGCCCCGGGACCGGGGTTAACTATGGCTACACCTTC. Amino acid sequence: CASSPGTGVNYGYTF. Looking up the rest from reference TRBV5-8 and TRBJ1-2 gives the full variable domain: EAGVTQSPTHLIKTRGQQATLRCSPISGHTSVYWYQQALGLGLQFLLWYDEGEERNRGNFPPRFSGRQFPNYSSELNVNALELEDSALYLCASSPGTGVNYGYTFGSGTRLTVV.

This clone was observed a handful of times. The chain uses TRBV15 and TRBJ2-7; 8 bases are shared with TRBD1. V was clipped by 7 bases and J by 1 base; unmatched bases: 12. This CDR3 is 16 amino acids long. Per germline, CDR1 LNHNV and CDR2 YYDKDF (reference sequence). The CDR3 protein is CATKALGQDPSYEQYF. Written as DNA, the CDR3 is TGTGCCACCAAAGCCCTGGGACAGGATCCTTCCTACGAGCAGTACTTC.

The V and J genes are TRBV10-3 and TRBJ2-7, with TRBD1 as a possible D gene (6 bases). Germline lookup yields CDR1 ENHRY and CDR2 SYGVKD. This CDR3 region has 14 residues. V was shortened by 0 bases and J by 3 bases, with 9 bases between the two germline ends. Here the CDR3 DNA reads TGTGCCATCAGTGAGTCGAGGACAGTCTACGAGCAGTACTTC. This encodes CAISESRTVYEQYF.

In its sample, this clone was seen once. V usage is TRBV7-6 and J usage is TRBJ2-7, with D perhaps TRBD1 or TRBD2 (5 bases each). Trimming took 0 bases from V and 6 from J, leaving 9 bases between them. Germline CDR1 is SGHVS and CDR2 is FNYEAQ. The length of the CDR3 is 13 residues. The CDR3 is CASSLAGEREQYF. The CDR3 bases are TGTGCCAGCAGCTTAGCAGGGGAGCGCGAGCAGTACTTC. Complete variable domain (other parts from reference TRBV7-6 and TRBJ2-7): GAGVSQSPRYKVTKRGQDVALRCDPISGHVSLYWYRQALGQGPEFLTYFNYEAQQDKSGLPNDRFSAERPEGSISTLTIQRTEQRDSAMYRCASSLAGEREQYFGPGTRLTVT.

This clone was observed a single time. The V and J genes are TRBV7-8 and TRBJ2-2; D is possibly TRBD1 or TRBD2 (5 bases each). In germline, CDR1 is SGHVS, CDR2 FQNEAQ. The V and J ends lost 3 bases and 3 bases respectively, with 14 bases between them. This CDR3 has 16 residues. The DNA of the CDR3 is TGTGCCAGCAGCTTGTACAGTCGAGGGGACACCGGGGAGCTGTTTTTT. Amino acid sequence: CASSLYSRGDTGELFF.

The rearrangement joins TRBV11-3 to TRBJ2-7; 9 bases fit TRBD1. The ends lost 4 bases at V and 2 bases at J; junction bases unmatched: 12. There are 17 residues in the CDR3. CDR1 SGHNT and CDR2 YENEEA come from the germline V gene. The CDR3 here is CASSSGTWDRETYEQYF. The CDR3 DNA reads TGTGCCAGCAGCTCTGGGACCTGGGACAGGGAAACCTACGAGCAGTACTTC. Looking up the rest from reference TRBV11-3 and TRBJ2-7 gives the full variable domain: EAGVVQSPRYKIIEKKQPVAFWCNPISGHNTLYWYLQNLGQGPELLIRYENEEAVDDSQLPKDRFSAERLKGVDSTLKIQPAELGDSAVYLCASSSGTWDRETYEQYFGPGTRLTVT.

The genes are TRBV7-9 and TRBJ2-5; no definite D call. This CDR3 is built from 15 residues. The germline V gene has CDR1 SEHNR and CDR2 FQNEAQ (reference sequence). The germline V and J ends were trimmed by 0 bases and 5 bases, with 13 bases remaining between them. The CDR3 sequence is CASSLAGYGGETQYF. The CDR3, as DNA: TGTGCCAGCAGCTTAGCGGGGTATGGTGGTGAGACCCAGTACTTC.

The J gene is TRBJ2-7, the V gene TRBV5-5; 9 nucleotides agree with TRBD2. Germline trimming cut 2 bases from V and 2 bases from J; bases unmatched to any gene: 8. Germline assignment: CDR1 SGHKS and CDR2 YYEKEE (reference sequence). The CDR3 runs to 16 residues. CDR3 amino acids: CASSFEASGVTYEQYF. The CDR3 DNA is TGTGCCAGCAGCTTTGAGGCTAGCGGGGTTACCTACGAGCAGTACTTC.

V gene TRBV7-9 combines with J gene TRBJ2-2; TRBD1 agrees at 7 bases. CDR1 SEHNR and CDR2 FQNEAQ come from the germline V gene (reference sequence). The length of the CDR3 is 18 residues. J was trimmed by 3 bases and V by 2 bases; bases with no gene match: 12. The CDR3 is CASSLPRLGRGYTGELFF. CDR3 DNA sequence: TGTGCCAGCAGCTTACCTCGGTTGGGCAGGGGGTACACCGGGGAGCTGTTTTTT.

V is TRBV13 and J is TRBJ2-6; the D is unclear. Per germline, CDR1 PRHDT and CDR2 FYEKMQ (reference sequence). This CDR3 is 16 amino acids long. V gave up 2 bases and J gave up 2 bases, with 10 bases separating them. The CDR3 nucleotides read TGTGCCAGCAGCTTATGGAGCACGGCTGGGGCCAACGTCCTGACTTTC. Translated: CASSLWSTAGANVLTF.

The J gene is TRBJ1-1, the V gene TRBV7-9; D might be TRBD1 (5 bases). CDR1 and CDR2 from the germline V gene are SEHNR and FQNEAQ (reference sequence). The V end was cut by 6 bases, the J end by 5 bases, with 16 bases between. The CDR3 contains 14 residues. This CDR3 reads CASSLTLGGTEAFF. The DNA of the CDR3 is TGTGCCAGCAGTCTGACCCTGGGGGGTACTGAAGCTTTCTTT.

The gene calls are TRBV28 and TRBJ2-3; TRBD1 might be the D (6 bases). The CDR3 covers 16 residues. The V gene lost 3 bases and the J gene lost 3 bases, with 16 bases spanning the gap. CDR1 and CDR2 from the germline V gene are MDHEN and SYDVKM. The CDR3 DNA follows: TGTGCCAGCAGTTTTCTCGTCAGGGGTTATACAGATACGCAGTATTTT. Amino acids: CASSFLVRGYTDTQYF. Together with reference TRBV28 and TRBJ2-3, the CDR3 gives the full variable domain: DVKVTQSSRYLVKRTGEKVFLECVQDMDHENMFWYRQDPGLGLRLIYFSYDVKMKEKGDIPEGYSVSREKKERFSLILESASTNQTSMYLCASSFLVRGYTDTQYFGPGTRLTVL.

This chain uses TRBV11-2 with TRBJ2-1; 7 nucleotides match TRBD1. The junction had 5 bases not matched to a gene; V was cut back by 4 bases and J by 8 bases. The germline CDR1 and CDR2 sequences are SGHAT and FQNNGV. The CDR3 loop spans 13 amino acids. The CDR3 DNA reads TGTGCCAGCAGCTCCGACAGGGTGCATGAGCAGTTCTTC. This gives the protein CASSSDRVHEQFF.

The rearrangement joins TRBV28 to TRBJ2-2, with TRBD2 matching 7 bases. The J segment lost 2 bases and the V segment lost 6 bases, leaving 3 bases of the junction unmatched. This CDR3 spans 14 amino acids. Germline V gene sequence: CDR1 MDHEN, CDR2 SYDVKM. The chain's CDR3 is CASRGDYNTGELFF. CDR3 DNA sequence: TGTGCCAGCAGGGGGGACTACAACACCGGGGAGCTGTTTTTT.

The chain has TRBV9 and TRBJ1-4, with a weak D call TRBD1 (5 bases). Germline CDR1 reads SGDLS; CDR2 reads YYNGEE. The V and J ends lost 4 bases and 8 bases respectively, with 9 bases between them. There are 12 residues in the CDR3. CDR3 sequence (DNA): TGTGCCAGCAGCCGCGGGGGGGAAAAACTGTTTTTT. Translating it yields CASSRGGEKLFF. The full variable domain, rest sourced from reference TRBV9 and TRBJ1-4, is DSGVTQTPKHLITATGQRVTLRCSPRSGDLSVYWYQQSLDQGLQFLIQYYNGEERAKGNILERFSAQQFPDLHSELNLSSLELGDSALYFCASSRGGEKLFFGSGTQLSVL.

V usage is TRBV7-9 and J usage is TRBJ1-5; D perhaps matches TRBD1 (5 bases). Trimming removed 5 bases at V and 4 bases at J, with 9 bases between. The CDR3 has 13 amino acids. Germline values: CDR1 SEHNR, CDR2 FQNEAQ (reference sequence). Here the CDR3 DNA reads TGTGCCAGCAGCGCGACAGCAAATCAGCCCCAGCATTTT. Amino acids: CASSATANQPQHF. The entire variable domain, with the rest obtained from reference TRBV7-9 and TRBJ1-5, is as follows: DTGVSQNPRHKITKRGQNVTFRCDPISEHNRLYWYRQTLGQGPEFLTYFQNEAQLEKSRLLSDRFSAERPKGSFSTLEIQRTEQGDSAMYLCASSATANQPQHFGDGTRLSIL.

This clone was detected only once. V and J are TRBV4-3 and TRBJ2-5, with D hard to call. The V gene's germline CDR1 is LGHNA and CDR2 YSLEER. The V end was cut by 0 bases, the J end by 5 bases, with 10 bases between. This CDR3 comprises 14 residues. CDR3 region: CASSQDTNSETQYF. The CDR3 bases are TGCGCCAGCAGCCAAGATACGAATTCGGAGACCCAGTACTTC.

Written as DNA, the CDR3 is TGTGCCAGTGCAGGGGGCTTTGAGCAGTTCTTC. Its protein is CASAGGFEQFF. This rearrangement joins TRBV19 to TRBJ2-1; 8 bases are shared with TRBD1. J was trimmed by 9 bases and V by 8 bases; bases with no gene match: 3. The length of the CDR3 is 11 residues. Germline V gives CDR1 LNHDA, CDR2 SQIVND (reference sequence).